This TCR beta chain was profiled in a study of shared clonotypes between healthy human individuals. In the study overall: The donors, a couple of women and a few men, were aged 18 to 49.

Method: immunoSEQ multiplex PCR; TCRdb's copy keeps in-frame clones and lacks some. The table includes 450,000 to 500,000 clones, around 73% detected once. Every donor was a Caucasian adult from Nashville, Tennessee. Per germline, CDR1 GTSNPN and CDR2 SVGIG (reference sequence). CDR3 length: 11 residues. Trimming shortened V by 4 bases and J by 5 bases, and 8 bases separated the two germline ends. Sequenced input: PBMCs. This clonotype was obtained from a woman between 35 and 50 years old in good health. Some clones in this sample may be carry-over from other donors' samples. The V call is TRBV30, the J call TRBJ2-5; the D gene is possibly TRBD1 (7 bases). The CDR3 reads CAWTGGETQYF. The CDR3 DNA follows: TGTGCCTGGACAGGGGGGGAGACCCAGTACTTC.